This TCR beta chain came from a study of blood T cell repertoires in COVID-19. The assay was immunoSEQ multiplex PCR, and TCRdb's table has in-frame clones only and misses some. The data contain around 250,000 clones, about 85% of them singletons. From germline, CDR1 is LGHNA and CDR2 YNFKEQ. The CDR3 runs 14 residues. With 0 bases removed from V and 4 bases from J, the gap between germline ends came to 9 bases. Sequencing was carried out using PBMCs or T cells enriched from blood (not recorded which). The receptor was isolated from a woman aged 50 to 60 who had been exposed to COVID-19. The rearrangement joins TRBV4-2 to TRBJ1-2; D ambiguous. CDR3 region: CASSQEPGSYGYTF. CDR3 DNA: TGTGCCAGCAGCCAAGAACCGGGGAGCTATGGCTACACCTTC.